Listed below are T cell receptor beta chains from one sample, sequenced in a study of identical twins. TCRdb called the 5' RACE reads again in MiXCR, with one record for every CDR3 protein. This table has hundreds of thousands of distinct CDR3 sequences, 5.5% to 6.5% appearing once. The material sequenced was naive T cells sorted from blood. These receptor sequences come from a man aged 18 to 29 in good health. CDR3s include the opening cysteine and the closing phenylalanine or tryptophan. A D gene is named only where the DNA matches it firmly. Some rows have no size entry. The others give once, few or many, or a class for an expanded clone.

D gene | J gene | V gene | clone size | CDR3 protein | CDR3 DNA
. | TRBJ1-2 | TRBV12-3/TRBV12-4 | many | CASSLDPGGYTF | TGTGCCAGCAGCCTAGACCCGGGAGGCTACACCTTC
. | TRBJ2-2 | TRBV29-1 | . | CSVAKTATTGELFF | TGCAGCGTAGCAAAGACAGCCACCACCGGGGAGCTGTTTTTT
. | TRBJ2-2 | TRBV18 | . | CASSLSGLDTGELFF | TGTGCCAGCTCACTAAGCGGTTTGGACACCGGGGAGCTGTTTTTT
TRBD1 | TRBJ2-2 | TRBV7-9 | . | CASSLHTGGAPGELFF | TGTGCCAGCAGCCTTCACACAGGGGGCGCGCCCGGGGAGCTGTTTTTT
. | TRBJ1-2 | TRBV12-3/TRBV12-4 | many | CASSSRFGYGYTF | TGTGCCAGCAGTTCACGGTTCGGCTATGGCTACACCTTC
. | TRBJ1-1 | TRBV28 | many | CASSSRWAEMNTEAFF | TGTGCCAGCAGTTCCCGATGGGCAGAAATGAACACTGAAGCTTTCTTT
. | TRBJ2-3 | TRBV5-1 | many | CASSFGPPGADTQYF | TGCGCCAGCAGCTTTGGGCCGCCAGGGGCAGATACGCAGTATTTT
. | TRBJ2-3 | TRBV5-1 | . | CASSLGRPSHTDTQYF | TGCGCCAGCAGCTTGGGGCGACCGTCACACACAGATACGCAGTATTTT
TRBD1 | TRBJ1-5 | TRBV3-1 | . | CASSQGRDRNNQPQHF | TGTGCCAGCAGCCAAGGTCGGGACAGGAACAATCAGCCCCAGCATTTT
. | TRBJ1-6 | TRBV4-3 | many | CASSQRTGSYNSPLHF | TGCGCCAGCAGCCAACGAACAGGGTCCTATAATTCACCCCTCCACTTT
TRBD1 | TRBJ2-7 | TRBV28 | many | CASRIDRALSYEQYF | TGTGCCAGCAGAATCGACAGGGCCCTCTCCTACGAGCAGTACTTC
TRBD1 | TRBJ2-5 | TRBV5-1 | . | CASSGLQGAVETQYF | TGCGCCAGCAGCGGATTACAGGGGGCCGTAGAGACCCAGTACTTC
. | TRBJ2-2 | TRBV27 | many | CASSLEGGSYTGELFF | TGTGCCAGCAGTTTAGAGGGGGGGTCATACACCGGGGAGCTGTTTTTT
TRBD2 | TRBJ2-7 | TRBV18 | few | CASSPRAGGGPYEQYF | TGTGCCAGCTCACCTCGAGCGGGAGGGGGCCCCTACGAGCAGTACTTC
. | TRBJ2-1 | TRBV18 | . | CASSPNPTGRTFF | TGTGCCAGCTCACCAAACCCGACAGGGAGGACGTTCTTC
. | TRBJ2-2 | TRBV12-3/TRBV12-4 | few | CASKRPGELFF | TGTGCCAGCAAAAGACCCGGGGAGCTGTTTTTT
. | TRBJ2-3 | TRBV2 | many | CASSEAFADGTQYF | TGTGCCAGCAGTGAAGCGTTCGCGGATGGTACGCAGTATTTT
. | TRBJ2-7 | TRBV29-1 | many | CSVKATQRGEQYF | TGCAGCGTTAAAGCTACTCAAAGAGGCGAGCAGTACTTC
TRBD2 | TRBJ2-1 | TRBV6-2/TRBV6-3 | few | CASSYAGGVDEQFF | TGTGCCAGCAGTTATGCGGGAGGGGTCGATGAGCAGTTCTTC
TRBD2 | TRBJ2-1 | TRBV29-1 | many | CSVVALAGGPGNEQFF | TGCAGCGTCGTGGCGCTAGCGGGAGGGCCGGGGAATGAGCAGTTCTTC
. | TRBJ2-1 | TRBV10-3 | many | CASKGSSNEQFF | TGTGCCAGCAAAGGGAGTAGCAATGAGCAGTTCTTC
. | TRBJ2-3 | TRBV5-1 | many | CASSLAGEADTQYF | TGCGCCAGCAGCTTGGCGGGAGAGGCAGATACGCAGTATTTT
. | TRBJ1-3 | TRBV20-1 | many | CSARSLQSGNTIYF | TGCAGTGCTAGGAGTTTACAAAGTGGAAACACCATATATTTT
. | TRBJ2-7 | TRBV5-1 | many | CASSPQGHEQYF | TGCGCCAGCAGCCCCCAGGGCCACGAGCAGTACTTC